What follows describes a single TCR beta chain. Antigen: not known. The data stem from a study of shared clonotypes between healthy human individuals. As for the study in general: Donor composition was a couple of women and three men, aged 18 to 49. A donor's plate count was three for CD4 naive and three for CD4 memory; CD8 naive had two and CD8 memory one.

This table comes from immunoSEQ multiplex PCR, and its TCRdb copy is limited to in-frame clones, with some not included. The sample contains some 630,000 clones, 72% of which appear only once. The CDR3 consists of 13 residues. Trimming removed 2 bases from V and 7 bases from J, with 11 bases in between. The germline CDR1 and CDR2 sequences are MNHEY and SVGAGI. General observations from the study: The generation probabilities recorded for non-shared clonotypes fell below those of clonotypes shared by all four donors. Sequencing depth was expected to influence donor clonotype sharing.

The chain couples TRBV6-5 to TRBJ1-1, with D hard to call. The TCR originated in a woman aged 25 to 45 in good health. The sample was memory CD4+ T cells sorted from blood. The subset is: CD45RA-negative fraction. CDR3: CASSYGPGHEAFF. CDR3 DNA: TGTGCCAGCAGTTACGGGCCAGGTCATGAAGCTTTCTTT.